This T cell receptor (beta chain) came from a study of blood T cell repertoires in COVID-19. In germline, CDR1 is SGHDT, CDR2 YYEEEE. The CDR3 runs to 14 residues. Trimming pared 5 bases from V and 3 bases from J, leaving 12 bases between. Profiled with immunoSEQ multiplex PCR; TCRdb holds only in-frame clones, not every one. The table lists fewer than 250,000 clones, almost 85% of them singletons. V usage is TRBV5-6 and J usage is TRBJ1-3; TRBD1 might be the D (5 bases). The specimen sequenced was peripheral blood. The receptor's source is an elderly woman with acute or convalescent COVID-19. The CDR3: CASSPRDFGNTIYF. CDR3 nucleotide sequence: TGTGCCAGCAGTCCCCGGGACTTTGGAAACACCATATATTTT.